This is a list of T cell receptor beta chains from one sample in a study of blood T cell repertoires in COVID-19. This table comes from immunoSEQ multiplex PCR, and its TCRdb copy is limited to in-frame clones, with some not included. Of fewer than 300,000 clones listed, approximately 86% are singletons. Sequencing was done on a sample of peripheral blood. These TCRs come from a woman aged 18-30 years with acute or convalescent COVID-19. The CDR3 runs from the conserved cysteine through the conserved F or W. The D gene is left open where the match is weak. Clone size is not always given. Where it is, it says once, few, many or a class for expanded clones.

cdr3_aa: CARSLDRNYGYTF; cdr3_nt: TGTGCCAGAAGCCTTGACAGGAACTATGGCTACACCTTC; j_call: TRBJ1-2; v_call: TRBV5-3; d_call: NA; clone_size: NA
cdr3_aa: CASSSSLVGAVTEAFF; cdr3_nt: TGTGCCAGCAGCTCATCTCTTGTGGGGGCAGTTACTGAAGCTTTCTTT; j_call: TRBJ1-1; v_call: TRBV7-9; d_call: NA; clone_size: NA
cdr3_aa: CASSIRRGNSYEQYF; cdr3_nt: TGTGCCAGTAGTATCCGGAGGGGCAACTCCTACGAGCAGTACTTC; j_call: TRBJ2-7; v_call: TRBV19; d_call: NA; clone_size: NA
cdr3_aa: CASSFMSEGALGTQYF; cdr3_nt: TGTGCCAGCAGCTTTATGTCTGAGGGGGCCCTAGGGACCCAGTACTTC; j_call: TRBJ2-5; v_call: TRBV5-6; d_call: TRBD1; clone_size: NA
cdr3_aa: CASSYGQGRAQPQHF; cdr3_nt: TGTGCCAGCAGTTACGGACAGGGGCGGGCTCAGCCCCAGCATTTT; j_call: TRBJ1-5; v_call: TRBV6-2/TRBV6-3; d_call: TRBD1; clone_size: NA
cdr3_aa: CASSYVWQGNSPLHF; cdr3_nt: TGTGCCAGCAGTTACGTCTGGCAGGGGAATTCACCCCTCCACTTT; j_call: TRBJ1-6; v_call: TRBV6-5; d_call: NA; clone_size: NA
cdr3_aa: CASSGGGETQYF; cdr3_nt: TGTGCCAGCAGTGGGGGGGGAGAGACCCAGTACTTC; j_call: TRBJ2-5; v_call: TRBV27; d_call: TRBD2; clone_size: NA
cdr3_aa: CASSRAWTGETEAFF; cdr3_nt: TGTGCCAGTAGTAGGGCTTGGACAGGGGAGACTGAAGCTTTCTTT; j_call: TRBJ1-1; v_call: TRBV19; d_call: TRBD1; clone_size: NA
cdr3_aa: CASRPRTSDAYEQYF; cdr3_nt: TGTGCCAGCAGACCACGGACTAGCGACGCCTACGAGCAGTACTTC; j_call: TRBJ2-7; v_call: TRBV6-5; d_call: TRBD2; clone_size: NA
cdr3_aa: CASSVDGDPNSPLHF; cdr3_nt: TGTGCCAGCAGCGTAGATGGAGACCCCAATTCACCCCTCCACTTT; j_call: TRBJ1-6; v_call: TRBV9; d_call: NA; clone_size: NA
cdr3_aa: CASSATGLWGYGYTF; cdr3_nt: TGTGCCAGCAGCGCGACAGGGTTATGGGGCTATGGCTACACCTTC; j_call: TRBJ1-2; v_call: TRBV9; d_call: TRBD1; clone_size: few
cdr3_aa: CSVEPGLENTEAFF; cdr3_nt: TGCAGCGTTGAACCGGGACTTGAGAACACTGAAGCTTTCTTT; j_call: TRBJ1-1; v_call: TRBV29-1; d_call: NA; clone_size: NA
cdr3_aa: CASTPRRNEKLFF; cdr3_nt: TGTGCCAGTACCCCGAGGAGAAATGAAAAACTGTTTTTT; j_call: TRBJ1-4; v_call: TRBV19; d_call: NA; clone_size: NA
cdr3_aa: CATSGKGGAFF; cdr3_nt: TGTGCCACCAGTGGAAAGGGAGGAGCTTTCTTT; j_call: TRBJ1-1; v_call: TRBV24-1; d_call: NA; clone_size: NA
cdr3_aa: CASSSGTSGLEQYF; cdr3_nt: TGTGCCAGCAGTTCCGGGACTAGCGGCCTGGAGCAGTACTTC; j_call: TRBJ2-7; v_call: TRBV27; d_call: TRBD2; clone_size: NA
cdr3_aa: CASSSPGPFDRDLNTEAFF; cdr3_nt: TGTGCCAGCAGTTCACCGGGCCCTTTTGACAGGGACCTGAACACTGAAGCTTTCTTT; j_call: TRBJ1-1; v_call: TRBV27; d_call: TRBD1; clone_size: once
cdr3_aa: CASSKVRGQLIAGYWFF; cdr3_nt: TGTGCCAGCAGCAAAGTTAGGGGACAGCTTATAGCGGGATACTGGTTCTTC; j_call: TRBJ2-1; v_call: TRBV21-1; d_call: NA; clone_size: NA
cdr3_aa: CASSLFGQGGNTIYF; cdr3_nt: TGTGCCAGCAGCTTATTCGGACAGGGTGGAAACACCATATATTTT; j_call: TRBJ1-3; v_call: TRBV7-9; d_call: TRBD1; clone_size: NA
cdr3_aa: CAGTGAPQETQYF; cdr3_nt: TGTGCCGGCACAGGTGCCCCACAAGAGACCCAGTACTTC; j_call: TRBJ2-5; v_call: TRBV6-5; d_call: NA; clone_size: NA
cdr3_aa: CASSLGLALRDTQYF; cdr3_nt: TGTGCCAGCAGCCTGGGACTAGCCCTCAGGGATACGCAGTATTTT; j_call: TRBJ2-3; v_call: TRBV14; d_call: TRBD2; clone_size: NA
cdr3_aa: CASSYSGQSNQPQHF; cdr3_nt: TGTGCCAGCAGTTATTCCGGACAGAGCAATCAGCCCCAGCATTTT; j_call: TRBJ1-5; v_call: TRBV6-5; d_call: NA; clone_size: NA
cdr3_aa: CASSLQPGQVGYGYTF; cdr3_nt: TGTGCCAGCAGTTTACAGCCGGGACAGGTCGGCTATGGCTACACCTTC; j_call: TRBJ1-2; v_call: TRBV28; d_call: TRBD1; clone_size: NA
cdr3_aa: CASSQVILAENANTGELFF; cdr3_nt: TGTGCCAGCAGCCAAGTCATACTAGCGGAGAACGCGAACACCGGGGAGCTGTTTTTT; j_call: TRBJ2-2; v_call: TRBV4-2; d_call: TRBD2; clone_size: NA
cdr3_aa: CASSYRGSGGNEQFF; cdr3_nt: TGTGCCAGCAGTTACCGCGGGTCGGGGGGAAATGAGCAGTTCTTC; j_call: TRBJ2-1; v_call: TRBV6-5; d_call: TRBD2; clone_size: NA
cdr3_aa: CASSWRFGSGELAGGEQFF; cdr3_nt: TGTGCCAGCAGCTGGAGATTTGGGTCGGGTGAGCTAGCGGGTGGTGAGCAGTTCTTC; j_call: TRBJ2-1; v_call: TRBV5-8; d_call: TRBD2; clone_size: NA
cdr3_aa: CASSPDWSSYEQYF; cdr3_nt: TGTGCCAGCAGCCCGGACTGGTCTTCCTACGAGCAGTACTTC; j_call: TRBJ2-7; v_call: TRBV6-5; d_call: NA; clone_size: NA
cdr3_aa: CASSLSLEGIYGYTF; cdr3_nt: TGTGCCAGCAGTTTATCGTTGGAGGGGATCTATGGCTACACCTTC; j_call: TRBJ1-2; v_call: TRBV27; d_call: NA; clone_size: NA
cdr3_aa: CASGALRETDTQYF; cdr3_nt: TGTGCCAGCGGAGCACTGCGGGAGACAGATACGCAGTATTTT; j_call: TRBJ2-3; v_call: TRBV7-8; d_call: TRBD2; clone_size: once
cdr3_aa: CASSLQGVNTEAFF; cdr3_nt: TGTGCCAGCAGTTTACAGGGGGTAAACACTGAAGCTTTCTTT; j_call: TRBJ1-1; v_call: TRBV27; d_call: TRBD1; clone_size: once
cdr3_aa: CASSQRGGGYTF; cdr3_nt: TGCGCCAGCAGCCAACGAGGGGGAGGCTACACCTTC; j_call: TRBJ1-2; v_call: TRBV4-3; d_call: NA; clone_size: NA
cdr3_aa: CASSPRTGGGTEAFF; cdr3_nt: TGTGCCAGCAGCCCGCGGACAGGGGGTGGCACTGAAGCTTTCTTT; j_call: TRBJ1-1; v_call: TRBV9; d_call: TRBD1; clone_size: NA
cdr3_aa: CASSPSPGSQETQYF; cdr3_nt: TGTGCCAGCAGCCCATCCCCGGGATCCCAAGAGACCCAGTACTTC; j_call: TRBJ2-5; v_call: TRBV11-2; d_call: NA; clone_size: NA
cdr3_aa: CASSLVASGAPYEQYF; cdr3_nt: TGTGCCAGCAGCTTAGTAGCTAGCGGGGCGCCCTACGAGCAGTACTTC; j_call: TRBJ2-7; v_call: TRBV7-2; d_call: TRBD2; clone_size: NA
cdr3_aa: CASTGLAGYNEQFF; cdr3_nt: TGTGCCAGCACAGGACTAGCGGGGTACAATGAGCAGTTCTTC; j_call: TRBJ2-1; v_call: TRBV2; d_call: TRBD2; clone_size: NA
cdr3_aa: CASSSGSRELFF; cdr3_nt: TGTGCCAGTAGTAGCGGGAGTAGGGAGCTGTTTTTT; j_call: TRBJ2-2; v_call: TRBV19; d_call: TRBD2; clone_size: NA
cdr3_aa: CASSQVFVAGVGTDTQYF; cdr3_nt: TGTGCCAGCAGCCAAGTCTTCGTGGCGGGAGTGGGCACAGATACGCAGTATTTT; j_call: TRBJ2-3; v_call: TRBV3-1/TRBV3-2; d_call: TRBD2; clone_size: NA
cdr3_aa: CASGYTLAGTNTDTQYF; cdr3_nt: TGTGCTAGTGGTTATACACTAGCGGGTACAAACACAGATACGCAGTATTTT; j_call: TRBJ2-3; v_call: TRBV12-5; d_call: TRBD2; clone_size: NA
cdr3_aa: CASSLERAGATYEQYF; cdr3_nt: TGTGCCAGCAGCTTAGAGCGGGCGGGAGCGACCTACGAGCAGTACTTC; j_call: TRBJ2-7; v_call: TRBV7-6; d_call: TRBD2; clone_size: NA
cdr3_aa: CASSRSGTSGSDEQYF; cdr3_nt: TGTGCCAGCAGCCGATCCGGGACTAGCGGGAGCGACGAGCAGTACTTC; j_call: TRBJ2-7; v_call: TRBV3-1/TRBV3-2; d_call: TRBD2; clone_size: many
cdr3_aa: CASSQGVSEVGTQYF; cdr3_nt: TGCGCCAGCAGCCAGGGTGTTTCAGAGGTGGGGACCCAGTACTTC; j_call: TRBJ2-5; v_call: TRBV4-1; d_call: NA; clone_size: NA
cdr3_aa: CASSHRAGTEAFF; cdr3_nt: TGTGCCAGCAGCCATCGGGCAGGGACTGAAGCTTTCTTT; j_call: TRBJ1-1; v_call: TRBV3-1/TRBV3-2; d_call: NA; clone_size: NA
cdr3_aa: CSASGTRLYEQYF; cdr3_nt: TGCAGTGCTAGTGGGACTCGGCTCTACGAGCAGTACTTC; j_call: TRBJ2-7; v_call: TRBV20-1; d_call: NA; clone_size: NA
cdr3_aa: CSVEGQPNTEAFF; cdr3_nt: TGCAGCGTTGAAGGACAGCCGAACACTGAAGCTTTCTTT; j_call: TRBJ1-1; v_call: TRBV29-1; d_call: NA; clone_size: NA
cdr3_aa: CASSLGGVYYGYTF; cdr3_nt: TGTGCCAGCAGCTTAGGGGGGGTGTACTATGGCTACACCTTC; j_call: TRBJ1-2; v_call: TRBV7-2; d_call: NA; clone_size: once
cdr3_aa: CASSTRDRAHEQYF; cdr3_nt: TGCGCCAGCAGCACCCGGGACAGGGCCCACGAGCAGTACTTC; j_call: TRBJ2-7; v_call: TRBV4-3; d_call: TRBD1; clone_size: NA
cdr3_aa: CASSLGGTWGPGTQYF; cdr3_nt: TGTGCCAGCAGCTTAGGGGGGACATGGGGCCCAGGTACGCAGTATTTT; j_call: TRBJ2-3; v_call: TRBV7-2; d_call: NA; clone_size: NA
cdr3_aa: CASSSTLPGHSFF; cdr3_nt: TGTGCCAGCAGCTCAACTTTACCGGGACATTCTTTCTTT; j_call: TRBJ1-1; v_call: TRBV7-2; d_call: NA; clone_size: NA
cdr3_aa: CATSRQGKADTQYF; cdr3_nt: TGTGCCACCAGCAGACAGGGGAAAGCAGATACGCAGTATTTT; j_call: TRBJ2-3; v_call: TRBV24-1; d_call: TRBD1; clone_size: NA
cdr3_aa: CASSLQGAGIEKLFF; cdr3_nt: TGCGCCAGCAGCTTACAGGGGGCCGGTATTGAAAAACTGTTTTTT; j_call: TRBJ1-4; v_call: TRBV5-1; d_call: TRBD1; clone_size: NA
cdr3_aa: CASSERAGTSGVNEQFF; cdr3_nt: TGCGCCAGCAGCGAAAGGGCCGGGACTAGCGGGGTCAATGAGCAGTTCTTC; j_call: TRBJ2-1; v_call: TRBV5-1; d_call: TRBD2; clone_size: NA
cdr3_aa: CASSMGLAGIYEQYF; cdr3_nt: TGTGCCAGCAGTATGGGGCTAGCGGGAATCTACGAGCAGTACTTC; j_call: TRBJ2-7; v_call: TRBV27; d_call: TRBD2; clone_size: NA
cdr3_aa: CASSIQGSSYEQYF; cdr3_nt: TGCGCCAGCAGCATCCAGGGGAGCTCCTACGAGCAGTACTTC; j_call: TRBJ2-7; v_call: TRBV5-1; d_call: NA; clone_size: NA
cdr3_aa: CASSLVEGRDNEQFF; cdr3_nt: TGTGCCAGCAGCTTGGTGGAGGGGAGGGACAATGAGCAGTTCTTC; j_call: TRBJ2-1; v_call: TRBV5-6; d_call: TRBD2; clone_size: few
cdr3_aa: CASSYSRFGDTQYF; cdr3_nt: TGTGCCAGCAGTTACTCGAGATTCGGAGATACGCAGTATTTT; j_call: TRBJ2-3; v_call: TRBV6-6; d_call: NA; clone_size: once